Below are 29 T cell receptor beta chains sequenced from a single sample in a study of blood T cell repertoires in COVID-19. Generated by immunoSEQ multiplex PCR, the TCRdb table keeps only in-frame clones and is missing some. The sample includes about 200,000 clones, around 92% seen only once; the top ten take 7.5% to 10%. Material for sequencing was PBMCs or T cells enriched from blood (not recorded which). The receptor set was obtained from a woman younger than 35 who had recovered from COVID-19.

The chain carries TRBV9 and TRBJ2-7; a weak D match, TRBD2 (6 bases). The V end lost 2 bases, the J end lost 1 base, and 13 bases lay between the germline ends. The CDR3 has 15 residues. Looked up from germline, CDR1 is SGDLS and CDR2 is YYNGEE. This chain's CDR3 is CASSVELAPSYEQYF. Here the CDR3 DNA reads TGTGCCAGCAGCGTGGAACTAGCCCCGTCCTACGAGCAGTACTTC.

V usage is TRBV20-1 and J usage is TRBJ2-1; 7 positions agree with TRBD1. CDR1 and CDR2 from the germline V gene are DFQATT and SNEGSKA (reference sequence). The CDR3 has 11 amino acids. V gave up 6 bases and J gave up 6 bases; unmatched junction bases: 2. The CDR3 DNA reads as TGCAGTGCGGGACAGCTCAATGAGCAGTTCTTC. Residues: CSAGQLNEQFF.

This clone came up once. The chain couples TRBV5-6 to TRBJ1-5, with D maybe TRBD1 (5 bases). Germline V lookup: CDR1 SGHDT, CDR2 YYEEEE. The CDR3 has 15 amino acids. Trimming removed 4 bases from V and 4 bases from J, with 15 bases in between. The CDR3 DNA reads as TGTGCCAGCAGCCGGCTTGGGGCGGGGAATCAGCCCCAGCATTTT. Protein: CASSRLGAGNQPQHF.

DNA for the CDR3: TGTGCCAGTATTCCGGGACAGGGGGCCACAGATACGCAGTATTTT. Translating gives CASIPGQGATDTQYF. The chain joins TRBV6-5 to TRBJ2-3, with 12 positions matching TRBD1. Looked up from germline, CDR1 is MNHEY and CDR2 is SVGAGI. The V gene end was trimmed by 9 bases and the J gene end by 2 bases; junction bases not matched to a gene: 6. The CDR3 spans 15 residues.

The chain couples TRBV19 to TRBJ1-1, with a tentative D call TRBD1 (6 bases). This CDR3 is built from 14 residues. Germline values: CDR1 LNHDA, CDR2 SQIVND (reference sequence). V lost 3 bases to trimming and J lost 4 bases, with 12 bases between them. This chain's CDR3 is CASSINRASTEAFF. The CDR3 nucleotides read TGTGCCAGTAGTATCAACAGGGCATCCACTGAAGCTTTCTTT.

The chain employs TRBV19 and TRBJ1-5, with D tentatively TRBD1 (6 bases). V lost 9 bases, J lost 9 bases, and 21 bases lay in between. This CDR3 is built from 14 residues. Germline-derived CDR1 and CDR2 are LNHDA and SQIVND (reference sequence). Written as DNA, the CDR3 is TGTGCCAGCTCAAGACCAAACAGGGATGGGCCCCAGCATTTT. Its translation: CASSRPNRDGPQHF.

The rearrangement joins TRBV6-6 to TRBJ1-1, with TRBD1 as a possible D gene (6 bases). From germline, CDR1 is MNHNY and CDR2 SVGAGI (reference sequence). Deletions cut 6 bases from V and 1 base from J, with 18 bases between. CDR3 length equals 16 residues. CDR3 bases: TGTGCCAGCAGCCCCCCCTTGGGGACACCGAACACTGAAGCTTTCTTT. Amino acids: CASSPPLGTPNTEAFF.

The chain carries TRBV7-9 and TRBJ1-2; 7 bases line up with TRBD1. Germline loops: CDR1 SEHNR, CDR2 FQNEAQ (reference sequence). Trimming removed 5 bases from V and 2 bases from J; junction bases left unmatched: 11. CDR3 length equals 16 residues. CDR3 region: CASSPLRDRDNYGYTF. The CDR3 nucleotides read TGTGCCAGCAGCCCTTTACGGGACAGAGACAACTATGGCTACACCTTC.

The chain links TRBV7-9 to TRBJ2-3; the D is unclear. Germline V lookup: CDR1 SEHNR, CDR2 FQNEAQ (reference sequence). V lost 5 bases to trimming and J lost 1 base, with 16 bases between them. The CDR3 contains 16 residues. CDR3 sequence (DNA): TGTGCCAGCAGCGCTCGACGCGGAGAGGGCACAGATACGCAGTATTTT. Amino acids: CASSARRGEGTDTQYF.

The CDR3 sequence is CAWSVQGWNGYTF. The CDR3 DNA is TGTGCCTGGAGTGTACAGGGTTGGAATGGCTACACCTTC. This rearrangement joins TRBV30 to TRBJ1-2; TRBD1 might be the D (6 bases). Germline V lookup: CDR1 GTSNPN, CDR2 SVGIG (reference sequence). Trimming removed 0 bases from V and 6 bases from J, with 11 bases in between. This CDR3 spans 13 amino acids.

CDR3 sequence: CASSSAVKQYF. In DNA form, the CDR3 reads TGTGCCAGCAGCTCTGCGGTAAAGCAGTACTTC. The rearrangement joins TRBV7-2 to TRBJ2-7; D is unresolved. Germline V gene sequence: CDR1 SGHTA, CDR2 FQGNSA. There are 11 residues in the CDR3. The V and J ends lost 4 bases and 8 bases respectively, with 9 bases between them.

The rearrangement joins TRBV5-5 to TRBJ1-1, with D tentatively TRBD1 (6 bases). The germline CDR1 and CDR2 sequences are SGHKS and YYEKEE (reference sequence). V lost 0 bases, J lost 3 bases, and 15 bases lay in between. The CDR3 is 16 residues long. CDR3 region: CASSLADWGGYTEAFF. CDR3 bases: TGTGCCAGCAGCTTGGCGGACTGGGGGGGCTACACTGAAGCTTTCTTT.

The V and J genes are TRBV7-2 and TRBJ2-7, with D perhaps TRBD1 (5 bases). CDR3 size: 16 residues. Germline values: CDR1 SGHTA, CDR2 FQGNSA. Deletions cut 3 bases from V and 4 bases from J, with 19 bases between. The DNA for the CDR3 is TGTGCCAGCAGCTTCCCACAGGTGGGAATGGGATACGAGCAGTACTTC. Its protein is CASSFPQVGMGYEQYF. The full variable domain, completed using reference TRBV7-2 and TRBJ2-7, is GAGVSQSPSNKVTEKGKDVELRCDPISGHTALYWYRQSLGQGLEFLIYFQGNSAPDKSGLPSDRFSAERTGGSVSTLTIQRTQQEDSAVYLCASSFPQVGMGYEQYFGPGTRLTVT.

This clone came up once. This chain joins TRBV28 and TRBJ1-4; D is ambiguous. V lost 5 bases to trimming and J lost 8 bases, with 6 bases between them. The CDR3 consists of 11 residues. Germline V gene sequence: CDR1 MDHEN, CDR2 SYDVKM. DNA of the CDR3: TGTGCCAGCAGTCTCCGGGAAAAACTGTTTTTT. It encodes CASSLREKLFF.

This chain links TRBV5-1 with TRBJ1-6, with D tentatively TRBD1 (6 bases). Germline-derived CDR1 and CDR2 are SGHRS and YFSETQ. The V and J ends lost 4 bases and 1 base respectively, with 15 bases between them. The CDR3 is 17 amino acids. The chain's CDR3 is CASSRDMGASYNSPLHF. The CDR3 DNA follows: TGCGCCAGCAGCCGGGACATGGGGGCTTCCTATAATTCACCCCTCCACTTT.

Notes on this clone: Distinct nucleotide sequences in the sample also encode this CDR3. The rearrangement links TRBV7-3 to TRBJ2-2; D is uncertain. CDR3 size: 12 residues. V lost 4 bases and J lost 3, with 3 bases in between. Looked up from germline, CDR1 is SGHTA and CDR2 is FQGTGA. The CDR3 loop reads CASSSDTGELFF. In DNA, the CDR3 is TGTGCCAGCAGCTCAGACACCGGGGAGCTGTTTTTT.

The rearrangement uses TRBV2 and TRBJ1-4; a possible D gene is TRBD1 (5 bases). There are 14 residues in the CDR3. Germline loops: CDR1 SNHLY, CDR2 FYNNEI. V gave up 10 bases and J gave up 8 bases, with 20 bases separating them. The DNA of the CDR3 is TGTGCCACCCAACCGTTGGTGACAGAGGAAAAACTGTTTTTT. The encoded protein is CATQPLVTEEKLFF.

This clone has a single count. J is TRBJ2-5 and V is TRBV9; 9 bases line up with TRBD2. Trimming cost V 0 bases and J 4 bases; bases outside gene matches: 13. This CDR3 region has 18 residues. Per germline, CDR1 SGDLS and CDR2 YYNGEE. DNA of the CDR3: TGTGCCAGCAGCGTAGGGCGTTCCGGCGGGGGGGCCGCAGAGACCCAGTACTTC. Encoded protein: CASSVGRSGGGAAETQYF.

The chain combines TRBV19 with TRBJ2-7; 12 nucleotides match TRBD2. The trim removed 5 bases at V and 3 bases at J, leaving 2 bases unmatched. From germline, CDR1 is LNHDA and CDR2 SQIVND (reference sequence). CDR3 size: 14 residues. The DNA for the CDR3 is TGTGCCAGTAGTGGACTAGCGGGGAGCTACGAGCAGTACTTC. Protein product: CASSGLAGSYEQYF.

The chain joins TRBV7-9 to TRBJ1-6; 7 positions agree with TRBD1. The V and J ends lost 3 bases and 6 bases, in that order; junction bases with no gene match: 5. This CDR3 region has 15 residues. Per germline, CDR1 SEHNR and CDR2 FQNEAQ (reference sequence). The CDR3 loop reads CASSLTGIGNSPLHF. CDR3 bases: TGTGCCAGCAGCTTGACAGGGATTGGTAATTCACCCCTCCACTTT.

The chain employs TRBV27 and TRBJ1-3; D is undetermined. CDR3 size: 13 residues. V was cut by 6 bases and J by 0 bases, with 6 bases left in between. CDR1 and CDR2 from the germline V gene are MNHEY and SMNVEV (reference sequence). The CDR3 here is CASRQTSGNTIYF. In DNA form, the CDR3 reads TGTGCCAGCAGACAGACCTCTGGAAACACCATATATTTT.

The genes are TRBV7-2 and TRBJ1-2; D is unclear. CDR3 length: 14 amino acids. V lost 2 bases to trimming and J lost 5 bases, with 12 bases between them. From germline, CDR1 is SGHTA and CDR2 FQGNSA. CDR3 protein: CASSLNSFFYGYTF. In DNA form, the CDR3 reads TGTGCCAGCAGCTTAAACAGCTTTTTTTATGGCTACACCTTC.

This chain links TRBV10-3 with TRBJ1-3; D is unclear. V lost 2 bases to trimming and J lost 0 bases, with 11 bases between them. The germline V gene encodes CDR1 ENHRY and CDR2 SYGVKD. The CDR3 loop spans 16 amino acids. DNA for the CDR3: TGTGCCATCAGTGAGAGACACCCGAGCTCTGGAAACACCATATATTTT. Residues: CAISERHPSSGNTIYF.

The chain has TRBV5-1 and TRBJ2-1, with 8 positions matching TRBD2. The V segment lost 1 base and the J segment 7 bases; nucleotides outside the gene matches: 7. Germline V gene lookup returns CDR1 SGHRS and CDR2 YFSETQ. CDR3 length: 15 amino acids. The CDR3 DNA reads TGCGCCAGCAGCTTGCGGGGGGGCGATGGTAATGAGCAGTTCTTC. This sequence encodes CASSLRGGDGNEQFF.

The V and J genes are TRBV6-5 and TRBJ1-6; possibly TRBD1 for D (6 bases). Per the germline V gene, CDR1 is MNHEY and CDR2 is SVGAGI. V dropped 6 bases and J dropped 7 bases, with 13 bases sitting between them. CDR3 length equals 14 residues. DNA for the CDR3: TGTGCCAGCAGGCCGACAGGAGAAAATTCACCCCTCCACTTT. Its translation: CASRPTGENSPLHF.

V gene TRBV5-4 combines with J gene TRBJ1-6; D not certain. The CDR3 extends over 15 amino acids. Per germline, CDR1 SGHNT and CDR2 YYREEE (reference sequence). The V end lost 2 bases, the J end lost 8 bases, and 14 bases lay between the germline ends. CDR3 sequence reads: CASSFGRWTDSPLHF. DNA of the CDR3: TGTGCCAGCAGCTTCGGAAGATGGACTGATTCACCCCTCCACTTT. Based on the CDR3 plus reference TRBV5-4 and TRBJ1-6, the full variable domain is ETGVTQSPTHLIKTRGQQVTLRCSSQSGHNTVSWYQQALGQGPQFIFQYYREEENGRGNFPPRFSGLQFPNYSSELNVNALELDDSALYLCASSFGRWTDSPLHFGNGTRLTVT.

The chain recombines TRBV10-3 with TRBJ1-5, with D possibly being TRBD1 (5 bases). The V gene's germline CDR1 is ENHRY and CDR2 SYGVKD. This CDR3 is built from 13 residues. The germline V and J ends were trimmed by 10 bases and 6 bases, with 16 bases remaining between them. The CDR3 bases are TGTGCCACCGTTCCGGGGGACGGTCAGCCCCAGCATTTT. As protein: CATVPGDGQPQHF.

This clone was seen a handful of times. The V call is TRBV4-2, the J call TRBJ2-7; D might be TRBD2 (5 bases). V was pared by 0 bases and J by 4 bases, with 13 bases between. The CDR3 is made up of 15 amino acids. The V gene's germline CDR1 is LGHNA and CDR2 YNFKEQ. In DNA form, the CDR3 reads TGTGCCAGCAGCCAAGATCTTTGGGAGCAATACGAGCAGTACTTC. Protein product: CASSQDLWEQYEQYF.

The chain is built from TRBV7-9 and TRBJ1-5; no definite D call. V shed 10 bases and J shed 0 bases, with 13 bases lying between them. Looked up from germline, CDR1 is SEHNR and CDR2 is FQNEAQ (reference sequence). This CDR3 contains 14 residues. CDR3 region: CAIADDYSNQPQHF. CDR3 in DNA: TGTGCCATAGCGGACGACTATAGCAATCAGCCCCAGCATTTT.